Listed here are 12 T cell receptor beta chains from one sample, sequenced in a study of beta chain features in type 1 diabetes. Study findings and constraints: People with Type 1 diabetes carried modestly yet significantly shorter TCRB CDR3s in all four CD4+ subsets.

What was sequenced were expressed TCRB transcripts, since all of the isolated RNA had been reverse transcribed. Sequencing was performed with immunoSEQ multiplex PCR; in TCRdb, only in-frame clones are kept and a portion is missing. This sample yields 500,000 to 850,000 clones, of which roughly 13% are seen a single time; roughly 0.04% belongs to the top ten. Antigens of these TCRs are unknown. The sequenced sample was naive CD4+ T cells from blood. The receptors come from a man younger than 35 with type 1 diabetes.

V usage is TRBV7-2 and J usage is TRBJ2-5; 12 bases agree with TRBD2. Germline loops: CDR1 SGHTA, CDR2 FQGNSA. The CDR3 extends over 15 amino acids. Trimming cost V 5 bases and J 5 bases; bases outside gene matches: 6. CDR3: CASSLGLAGLETQYF. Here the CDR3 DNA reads TGTGCCAGCAGCCTAGGACTAGCGGGGCTGGAGACCCAGTACTTC.

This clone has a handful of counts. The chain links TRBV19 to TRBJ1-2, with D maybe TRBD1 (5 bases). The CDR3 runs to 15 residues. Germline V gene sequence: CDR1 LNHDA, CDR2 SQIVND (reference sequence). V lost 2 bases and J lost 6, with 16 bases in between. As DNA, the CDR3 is TGTGCCAGTAGTATATCGGCAGGGAATGGAGATGGCTACACCTTC. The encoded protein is CASSISAGNGDGYTF. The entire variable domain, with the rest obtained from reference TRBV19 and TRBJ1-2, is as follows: DGGITQSPKYLFRKEGQNVTLSCEQNLNHDAMYWYRQDPGQGLRLIYYSQIVNDFQKGDIAEGYSVSREKKESFPLTVTSAQKNPTAFYLCASSISAGNGDGYTFGSGTRLTVV.

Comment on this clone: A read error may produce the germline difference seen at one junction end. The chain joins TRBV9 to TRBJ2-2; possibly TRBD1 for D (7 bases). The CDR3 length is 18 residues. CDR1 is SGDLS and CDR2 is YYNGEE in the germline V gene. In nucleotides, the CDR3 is TGTGCCAGCAGCGTACAGCAGGGGGGAAACCCGAGCACCCGGGAGCTGTTTTTT. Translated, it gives CASSVQQGGNPSTRELFF.

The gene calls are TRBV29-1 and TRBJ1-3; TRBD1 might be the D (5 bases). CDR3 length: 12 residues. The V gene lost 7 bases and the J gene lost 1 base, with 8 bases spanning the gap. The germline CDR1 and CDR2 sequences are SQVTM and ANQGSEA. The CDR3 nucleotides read TGCAGCGCCAGGGATTCTGGAAACACCATATATTTT. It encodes CSARDSGNTIYF.

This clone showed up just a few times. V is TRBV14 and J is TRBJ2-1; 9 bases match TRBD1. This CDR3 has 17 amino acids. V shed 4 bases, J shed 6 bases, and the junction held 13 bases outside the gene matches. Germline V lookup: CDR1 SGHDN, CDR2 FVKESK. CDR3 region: CASSRHPGQGLSNEQFF. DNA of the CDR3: TGTGCCAGCAGCCGTCATCCGGGACAGGGACTCTCCAATGAGCAGTTCTTC.

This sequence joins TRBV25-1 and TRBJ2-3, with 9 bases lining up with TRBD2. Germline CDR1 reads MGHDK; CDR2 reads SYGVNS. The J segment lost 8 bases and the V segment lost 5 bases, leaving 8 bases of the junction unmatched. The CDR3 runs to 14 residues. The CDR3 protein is CASSISGSQSTQYF. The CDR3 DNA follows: TGTGCCAGCAGTATTAGCGGGAGTCAAAGTACGCAGTATTTT.

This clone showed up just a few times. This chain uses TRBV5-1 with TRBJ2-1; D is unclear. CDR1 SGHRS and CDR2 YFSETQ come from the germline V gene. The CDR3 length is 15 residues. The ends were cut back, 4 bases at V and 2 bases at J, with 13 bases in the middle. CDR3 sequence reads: CASSPVSSAYNEQFF. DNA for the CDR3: TGCGCCAGCAGCCCGGTCTCTTCGGCCTACAATGAGCAGTTCTTC.

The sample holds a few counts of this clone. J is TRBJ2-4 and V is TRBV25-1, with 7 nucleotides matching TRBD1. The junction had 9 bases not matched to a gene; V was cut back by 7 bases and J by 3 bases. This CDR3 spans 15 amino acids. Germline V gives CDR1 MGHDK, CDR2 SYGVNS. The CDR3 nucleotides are TGTGCCAGCATTTTGACAGGGTCGGGCAAAAACATTCAGTACTTC. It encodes CASILTGSGKNIQYF.

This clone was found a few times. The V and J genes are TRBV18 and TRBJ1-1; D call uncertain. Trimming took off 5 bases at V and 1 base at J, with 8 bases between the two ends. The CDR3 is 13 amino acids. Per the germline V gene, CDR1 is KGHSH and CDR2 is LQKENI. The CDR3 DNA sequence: TGTGCCAGCTCAGCCCGCTCGAACACTGAAGCTTTCTTT. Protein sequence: CASSARSNTEAFF.

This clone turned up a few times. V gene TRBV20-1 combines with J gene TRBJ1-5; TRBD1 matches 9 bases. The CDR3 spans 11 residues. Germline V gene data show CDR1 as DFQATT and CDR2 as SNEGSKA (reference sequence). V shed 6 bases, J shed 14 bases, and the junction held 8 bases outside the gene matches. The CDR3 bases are TGCAGTGCGGCAGGACAGGGGTGGAAGCATTTT. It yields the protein CSAAGQGWKHF.

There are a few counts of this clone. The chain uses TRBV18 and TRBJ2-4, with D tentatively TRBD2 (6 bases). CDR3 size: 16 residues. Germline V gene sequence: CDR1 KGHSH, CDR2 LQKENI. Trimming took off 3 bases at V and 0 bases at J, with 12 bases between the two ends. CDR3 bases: TGTGCCAGCTCACCCTGGGAGGCAGTAGCCAAAAACATTCAGTACTTC. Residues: CASSPWEAVAKNIQYF. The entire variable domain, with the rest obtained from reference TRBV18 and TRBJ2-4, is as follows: NAGVMQNPRHLVRRRGQEARLRCSPMKGHSHVYWYRQLPEEGLKFMVYLQKENIIDESGMPKERFSAEFPKEGPSILRIQQVVRGDSAAYFCASSPWEAVAKNIQYFGAGTRLSVL.

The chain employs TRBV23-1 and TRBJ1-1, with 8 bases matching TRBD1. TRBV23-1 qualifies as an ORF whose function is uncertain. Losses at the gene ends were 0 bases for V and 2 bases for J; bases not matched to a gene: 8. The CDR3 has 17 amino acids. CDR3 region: CASSQSPPGQGNTEAFF. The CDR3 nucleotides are TGCGCCAGCAGTCAATCTCCCCCAGGACAGGGAAACACTGAAGCTTTCTTT.